Shown below are 28 T cell receptor beta chains from a single sample sequenced in a study of breast tumors, draining lymph nodes, adjacent tissues. Breast cancer patients provided tissue from their axillary draining lymph nodes. TCRdb re-derived calls from the multiplex PCR reads in MiXCR, one entry per CDR3 protein. The sample shows about 170,000 distinct CDR3 sequences, 33% of them seen only once. Sequencing was performed on axillary lymph node tissue. Every receptor here comes from a female donor with breast cancer. Some clones in this sample may be carry-over from other donors' samples.

This clonotype was detected a few times. CDR3 sequence: CASSLRGGTGELFF. The CDR3, as DNA: TGTGCCAGCAGTCTTCGGGGGGGCACCGGGGAGCTGTTTTTT. The rearrangement uses TRBV6-5 and TRBJ2-2; TRBD2 agrees at 8 bases. This CDR3 is built from 14 residues. With 5 bases clipped from V and 4 bases from J, the junction kept 3 bases outside the gene matches. CDR1 and CDR2 (germline): MNHEY, SVGAGI.

The V gene is TRBV20-1, the J gene TRBJ2-2, with no clear D. CDR1 is DFQATT, CDR2 SNEGSKA, per germline (reference sequence). The V end was cut by 3 bases, the J end by 10 bases, with 0 bases between. This CDR3 comprises 8 residues. The DNA of the CDR3 is TGCAGTGCTAGGGAGCTGTTTTTT. It specifies CSARELFF.

The chain carries TRBV6-5 and TRBJ1-3, with D unresolved. Germline V gene lookup returns CDR1 MNHEY and CDR2 SVGAGI. V lost 5 bases and J lost 4, with 15 bases in between. The CDR3 spans 15 residues. Here the CDR3 reads CASSHDTQAGNTIYF. In DNA form, the CDR3 reads TGTGCCAGCAGTCACGACACTCAGGCCGGAAACACCATATATTTT.

The chain carries TRBV5-1 and TRBJ2-5; tentatively, D is TRBD2 (6 bases). This CDR3 is built from 14 residues. Germline V lookup: CDR1 SGHRS, CDR2 YFSETQ. Trimming took off 1 base at V and 8 bases at J, with 15 bases between the two ends. Here the CDR3 reads CASSLLGGRDTQYF. In nucleotides, the CDR3 is TGCGCCAGCAGCTTGCTGGGAGGTAGAGACACCCAGTACTTC.

Comment on this clonotype: Because it lacks the conserved phenylalanine or tryptophan at the end, this CDR3 is likely a read error. The DNA is left out, because the CDR3 cannot be placed on it with certainty; the CDR3 is given as TCRdb lists it. This chain links TRBV9 with TRBJ1-6; TRBD1 is the table's D call, not checked against the DNA. Germline V CDR1 and CDR2: SGDLS, YYNGEE. The CDR3 has 16 amino acids, counting both end residues. The CDR3 loop is CASSPSGTGANSPLRL.

In its sample, this clonotype was seen once. The chain employs TRBV14 and TRBJ2-7, with a possible D match to TRBD1 (6 bases). In germline, CDR1 is SGHDN, CDR2 FVKESK. V lost 5 bases and J lost 4, with 15 bases in between. The CDR3 is made up of 14 amino acids. The CDR3 sequence: CASSAQGRQYEQYF. In DNA form, the CDR3 reads TGTGCCAGCAGCGCACAGGGACGCCAGTACGAGCAGTACTTC.

This clonotype was observed at least ten times. V and J are TRBV15 and TRBJ2-1; 14 bases line up with TRBD2. CDR3 length: 17 residues. Germline CDR1 is LNHNV and CDR2 is YYDKDF (reference sequence). The J segment lost 9 bases and the V segment lost 5 bases, leaving 12 bases of the junction unmatched. The CDR3: CATSPRKGLAGGGEQFF. CDR3 in DNA: TGTGCCACCAGCCCGCGAAAAGGACTAGCGGGAGGTGGTGAGCAGTTCTTC. Based on the CDR3 plus reference TRBV15 and TRBJ2-1, the full variable domain is DAMVIQNPRYQVTQFGKPVTLSCSQTLNHNVMYWYQQKSSQAPKLLFHYYDKDFNNEADTPDNFQSRRPNTSFCFLDIRSPGLGDTAMYLCATSPRKGLAGGGEQFFGPGTRLTVL.

At least ten counts were recorded for this clonotype. The CDR3 bases are TGTGCCTCTCGGAGGGGTGCAGAGACCCAGTACTTC. This encodes CASRRGAETQYF. This rearrangement joins TRBV5-8 to TRBJ2-5, with D possibly TRBD2 on 6 matching bases. From germline, CDR1 is SGHTS and CDR2 YDEGEE. The CDR3 is made up of 12 amino acids. V lost 10 bases, J lost 4 bases, and 14 bases lay in between.

On this clonotype itself: A much larger clone lies one base from this, so it may be a read error. The V call is TRBV27, the J call TRBJ2-6, with D possibly being TRBD1 (6 bases). Between the trimmed V and J ends, which lost 7 bases and 1 base, there was a span of 14 bases. The CDR3 sequence is 16 residues long. Germline assignment: CDR1 MNHEY and CDR2 SMNVEV (reference sequence). Here the CDR3 reads CASKRQDSSGANVLTF. The DNA for the CDR3 is TGTGCCAGCAAGAGACAGGATTCTTCTGGGGCCAACGTCCTGACTTTC.

Regarding this clonotype: Its ends do not fully match the called genes, so a read error is possible. This chain joins TRBV5-1 and TRBJ1-2; D ambiguous. Germline CDR1 reads SGHRS; CDR2 reads YFSETQ. This CDR3 comprises 15 residues. The CDR3 nucleotides read TGCGCCAGCAGCTTGGTGCAGGAAGCGCCCCGTGGCTTCACCTTC. Its protein product is CASSLVQEAPRGFTF.

This clonotype was observed at least ten times. The chain carries TRBV5-8 and TRBJ2-3; 11 positions agree with TRBD2. The J segment lost 0 bases and the V segment lost 0 bases, leaving 9 bases of the junction unmatched. The CDR3 covers 19 residues. Germline V lookup: CDR1 SGHTS, CDR2 YDEGEE. The CDR3 sequence: CASSLAIRLAGTSTDTQYF. CDR3 coding DNA: TGTGCCAGCAGCTTGGCCATCCGACTAGCGGGGACTAGCACAGATACGCAGTATTTT.

Points on this clonotype: Given a much more abundant clone one base away, this may be a read error. The chain links TRBV6-2 or TRBV6-3 to TRBJ2-2; weak D call: TRBD2 (5 bases). This CDR3 comprises 16 residues. Germline-derived CDR1 and CDR2 are MNHEY and SVGEGT. Trimming stripped 4 bases from V and 4 bases from J, with 16 bases between. The chain's CDR3 is CASSSRLGVSTGELFF. CDR3 DNA: TGTGCCAGCAGTTCCCGGCTCGGGGTTAGCACCGGGGAGCTGTTTTTT.

This clonotype was observed a handful of times. A read error is possible here, since a much larger clone lies one base away. DNA for the CDR3: TGTGCCAGCAGCCCGGACAGGCTTCGTGAGCAGTACTTC. Protein product: CASSPDRLREQYF. The V gene is TRBV6-1, the J gene TRBJ2-7, with TRBD1 matching over 7 bases. The CDR3 extends over 13 amino acids. The germline gives CDR1 MNHNS, CDR2 SASEGT. V was clipped by 6 bases and J by 7 bases; unmatched bases: 9.

The table lists this clonotype with many counts. This chain joins TRBV4-1 and TRBJ1-3; D gene unclear. V was trimmed by 5 bases and J by 9 bases, leaving 20 bases between them. CDR3 size: 15 residues. The germline CDR1 and CDR2 sequences are MGHRA and YSYEKL. For the CDR3, the DNA is TGCGCCAGCAGCACAGACGGTGAACCCTGGGGCACCATATATTTT. Its translation is CASSTDGEPWGTIYF.

Worth noting for this clonotype: A much larger clone differs from this one at a single base, so this may be a read error. This rearrangement joins TRBV30 to TRBJ1-4, with D hard to call. CDR1 is GTSNPN and CDR2 is SVGIG in the germline V gene (reference sequence). The CDR3 consists of 13 residues. The V and J ends lost 4 bases and 7 bases respectively, with 13 bases between them. CDR3 region: CAWTRGLAEKLFF. Written as DNA, the CDR3 is TGTGCCTGGACGAGAGGACTGGCTGAAAAACTGTTTTTT.

This clonotype was observed at least ten times. The chain carries TRBV9 and TRBJ2-5; the D call may be TRBD1 or TRBD2 (5 bases each). The CDR3 covers 14 residues. Trimming left V 1 base short and J 5 bases short, with 12 bases between. Germline CDR1 reads SGDLS; CDR2 reads YYNGEE. For the CDR3, the DNA is TGTGCCAGCAGCGTAATGGGGGTCGGGGAGACCCAGTACTTC. This codes for CASSVMGVGETQYF.

This clonotype was counted ten times or more. The V gene is TRBV20-1, the J gene TRBJ1-5; D possibly corresponds to TRBD1 (6 bases). The V gene's germline CDR1 is DFQATT and CDR2 SNEGSKA (reference sequence). CDR3 length: 16 amino acids. V lost 5 bases and J lost 0, with 17 bases in between. CDR3 DNA: TGCAGTGCTCCTAAAGGGGGGGGGCGTAGCAATCAGCCCCAGCATTTT. Translated, it gives CSAPKGGGRSNQPQHF.

Details on this clonotype: Here the CDR3 omits its conserved ending phenylalanine or tryptophan, so a read error is the likely source. The J gene is TRBJ2-7, the V gene TRBV2; D may be TRBD1 (7 bases). Deletions cut 8 bases from V and 0 bases from J, with 32 bases between. CDR1 is SNHLY, CDR2 FYNNEI, per germline. CDR3 length equals 20 residues. The CDR3 nucleotides read TGTGCCAGCGCGGGACAGCTGAACTATGGCTACACCAAAGACTCCTACGAGCAGTACTTG. This encodes CASAGQLNYGYTKDSYEQYL.

This clonotype appeared a few times. This may arise from a read error, as a much more abundant clone is one base away. The V call is TRBV6-1, the J call TRBJ1-5; D remains unclear. The length of the CDR3 is 13 residues. The germline CDR1 and CDR2 sequences are MNHNS and SASEGT. Deletions cut 5 bases from V and 2 bases from J, with 7 bases between. The CDR3 reads CASSRQRNQPQHF. The CDR3 DNA follows: TGTGCCAGCAGTCGTCAGCGCAATCAGCCCCAGCATTTT.

This clonotype was observed a handful of times. The gene calls are TRBV7-3 and TRBJ1-1; no firm D call. The V gene's germline CDR1 is SGHTA and CDR2 FQGTGA. This CDR3 has 17 amino acids. Deletions cut 0 bases from V and 1 base from J, with 15 bases between. CDR3 DNA sequence: TGTGCCAGCAGCTTAACGTCTAACAGAGACTCGAACACTGAAGCTTTCTTT. As protein: CASSLTSNRDSNTEAFF.

At least ten counts were recorded for this clonotype. The gene calls are TRBV19 and TRBJ2-1; D gene unclear. The CDR3 has 11 amino acids. The germline V gene encodes CDR1 LNHDA and CDR2 SQIVND (reference sequence). The V gene lost 6 bases and the J gene lost 8 bases, with 8 bases spanning the gap. The CDR3 region has the DNA TGTGCCAGTAGGGGAAAACATGAGCAGTTCTTC. This gives the protein CASRGKHEQFF.

As for this clonotype: At one end, the junction sequence differs from germline, possibly due to a read error. The chain joins TRBV19 to TRBJ2-7; TRBD2 agrees at 7 bases. CDR3 length equals 15 residues. Germline assignment: CDR1 LNHDA and CDR2 SQIVND (reference sequence). CDR3 residues: CACSIGAAGSYEQYF. The CDR3 region has the DNA TGTGCCTGTAGTATAGGGGCAGCGGGGAGCTACGAGCAGTACTTC.

Here the CDR3 DNA reads TGCGCCAGCAGCCAAGAACAGTACAGGGGGACTTCCTATGGCTACACCTTC. Its translation is CASSQEQYRGTSYGYTF. V and J are TRBV4-1 and TRBJ1-2; 8 bases agree with TRBD1. The CDR3 length is 17 residues. V shed 0 bases and J 4 bases; nucleotides not matched to a gene: 10. Germline CDR1 is MGHRA and CDR2 is YSYEKL.

This clonotype was counted many times. The gene calls are TRBV20-1 and TRBJ2-2; the D is unclear. Germline values: CDR1 DFQATT, CDR2 SNEGSKA (reference sequence). V was shortened by 0 bases and J by 1 base, with 12 bases between the two germline ends. This CDR3 comprises 16 residues. The CDR3 here is CSARDPRTVNTGELFF. The CDR3 DNA reads as TGCAGTGCTAGAGATCCGCGGACGGTGAACACCGGGGAGCTGTTTTTT.

Details on this clonotype: This may stem from a read error, because a much larger clone lies one nucleotide away. The genes are TRBV9 and TRBJ2-7; maybe TRBD2 (5 bases). Germline values: CDR1 SGDLS, CDR2 YYNGEE. Trimming took off 4 bases at V and 2 bases at J, with 13 bases between the two ends. The CDR3 contains 14 residues. CDR3: CASSLDYAAYEQYF. CDR3 DNA: TGTGCCAGCAGCTTAGACTACGCGGCCTACGAGCAGTACTTC.

The table lists this clonotype with a few counts. A read error is possible here, since a much larger clone lies one base away. The conserved phenylalanine or tryptophan normally closing the CDR3 is absent here, so this likely arose from a read error. The CDR3 DNA reads TGTGCCAGCAGTCGTGACTGGACCAATGAGCAGTTCTCC. Translation: CASSRDWTNEQFS. The rearrangement joins TRBV9 to TRBJ2-1; D is ambiguous. The V gene lost 5 bases and the J gene lost 6 bases, with 12 bases spanning the gap. CDR3 size: 13 residues. Germline CDR1 and CDR2: SGDLS and YYNGEE.

This clonotype was detected many times. The rearrangement uses TRBV20-1 and TRBJ2-2; the D gene is possibly TRBD2 (7 bases). Germline V gene lookup returns CDR1 DFQATT and CDR2 SNEGSKA (reference sequence). V was pared by 7 bases and J by 3 bases, with 15 bases between. The CDR3 has 14 residues. This chain's CDR3 is CSVTGGPDTGELFF. The CDR3 bases are TGCAGTGTTACCGGGGGGCCGGACACCGGGGAGCTGTTTTTT.

For this clonotype: The junction departs from germline at one end; a sequencing error may be responsible. This chain connects TRBV2 to TRBJ1-6; D is uncertain. The CDR3 sequence is 14 residues long. The germline V gene encodes CDR1 SNHLY and CDR2 FYNNEI. As DNA, the CDR3 is TGTACCAGTTCTGACGTGGTCGGTTATTCACCCCTCCACTTT. Translated: CTSSDVVGYSPLHF.